This T cell receptor (beta chain) was retrieved from a study of Ad26.COV2.S vaccination and SARS-CoV-2 variants. Study details: By the intramuscular route, Ad26.COV2.S was given once, or twice 56 days apart.

Study results and caveats: Substantial breadth was reported for post-vaccination spike-specific CD8+ and CD4+ T cells.

Treatment denoted: some 19 received Ad26.COV2.S at low or high dose, single or two shots; about 5 received placebo; per-sample allocation not given. Samples analyzed were those drawn on day 63 after the first vaccine or placebo injection. This adult donor, from Boston, was 18-55 years old. Concerning this clone itself: As yet, its antigen is unknown.

Trimming stripped 2 bases from V and 6 bases from J, with 1 base between. This CDR3 comprises 9 residues. The germline gives CDR1 GTSNPN, CDR2 SVGIG (reference sequence). Repertoires were generated with immunoSEQ multiplex PCR, while TCRdb's copy carries only in-frame clones and drops some. The profile shows approximately 360,000 clones, roughly 85% of them singletons. This clonotype originated in a person aged 18-60 years who received the Ad26.COV2.S COVID-19 vaccine or a placebo. This specimen consisted of peripheral blood, obtained in a trial of Ad26.COV2.S vaccine versus placebo. This chain connects TRBV30 to TRBJ1-1; D call uncertain. The CDR3 spells CAWSPEAFF. The CDR3 DNA reads TGTGCCTGGAGTCCTGAAGCTTTCTTT.